This TCR beta chain was recovered during a study of post-analysis software for immune sequencing data. Trimming took 0 bases from V and 0 from J, leaving 15 bases between them. Germline assignment: CDR1 ENHRY and CDR2 SYGVKD. The CDR3 is 18 residues long. Unique molecular identifiers featured in each of the TCR beta cDNA libraries. T cells numbering about 0.85 to 10 million yielded 500,000 to 550,000 cDNA molecules. A single record per CDR3 protein comes from TCRdb applying MiXCR to the PCR reads. The sample yields 820,000 or so distinct CDR3 sequences, roughly half seen once. Study findings and constraints: Strong co-clustering by F measure was seen for same-batch samples. There were five or six TRBV segments more frequent in patients than controls, and TRBV5-6, TRBV5-1 and TRBV20-1 were among them.

This clonotype was seen more than once but under ten times. The antigen is undetermined. The sequence came from a girl between 5 and 17 years old with multiple sclerosis. J is TRBJ2-1 and V is TRBV10-3; D is possibly TRBD1 or TRBD2 (6 bases each). The sequenced material came from blood. The CDR3 spells CAISESLARGASYNEQFF. The CDR3 DNA is TGTGCCATCAGTGAGTCTCTCGCGAGGGGGGCCTCCTACAATGAGCAGTTCTTC.